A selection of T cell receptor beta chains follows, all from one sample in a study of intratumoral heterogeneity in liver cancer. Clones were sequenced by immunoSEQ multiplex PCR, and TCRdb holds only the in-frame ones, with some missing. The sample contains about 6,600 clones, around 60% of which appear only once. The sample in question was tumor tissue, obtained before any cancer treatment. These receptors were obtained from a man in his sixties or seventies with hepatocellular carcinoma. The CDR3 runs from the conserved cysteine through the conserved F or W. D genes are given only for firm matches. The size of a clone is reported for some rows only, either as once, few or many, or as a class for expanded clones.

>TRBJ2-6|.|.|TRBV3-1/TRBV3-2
TGTGCCAGCAGCCAATACGGAACCTCTGGGGCCAACGTCCTGACTTTC
CASSQYGTSGANVLTF
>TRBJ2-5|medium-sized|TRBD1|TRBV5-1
TGCGCCAGCAGCTTGAGGGACAGGGGGCTAGGGGAGACCCAGTACTTC
CASSLRDRGLGETQYF
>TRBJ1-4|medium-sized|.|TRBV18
TGTGCCAGCTCACCCAGGGACGGCTTTGCAACTAATGAAAAACTGTTTTTT
CASSPRDGFATNEKLFF
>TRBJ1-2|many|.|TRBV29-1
TGCAGCGTTGACGGCAGGCACTATGGCTACACCTTC
CSVDGRHYGYTF
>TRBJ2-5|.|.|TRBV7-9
TGTGCCAGCAGCAAAACGGAAGAGACCCAGTACTTC
CASSKTEETQYF
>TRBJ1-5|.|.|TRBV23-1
TGCGCCAGCAGGCACAGGGCAAATCAGCCCCAGCATTTT
CASRHRANQPQHF
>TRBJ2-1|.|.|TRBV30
TGTGCCTGGAGATGGGGGGTATACAATGAGCAGTTCTTC
CAWRWGVYNEQFF
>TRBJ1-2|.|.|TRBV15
TGTGCCACCAGCAGAGATTTCAAAAACTATGGCTACACCTTC
CATSRDFKNYGYTF
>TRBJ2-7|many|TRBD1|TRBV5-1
TGCGCCAGCAGCCCCGAACACAGGGGTCGGCTCTACGAGCAGTACTTC
CASSPEHRGRLYEQYF
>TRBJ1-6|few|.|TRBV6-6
TGTGCCAGCAGTCAACGCGCAGGGAGCTCCTATAATTCACCCCTCCACTTT
CASSQRAGSSYNSPLHF
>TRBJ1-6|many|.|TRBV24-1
TGTGCCACCAGTGATTCCGGGGGTTTTAGGTTGGGGGGGGCTTCACCCCTCCACTTT
CATSDSGGFRLGGASPLHF
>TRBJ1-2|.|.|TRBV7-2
TGTGCCAGCAGCCCTTCATTGAGCCCGTCGAGTAGTGGCTACACCTTC
CASSPSLSPSSSGYTF
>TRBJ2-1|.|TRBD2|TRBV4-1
TGCGCCAGCAGCCAACGCGGTTGGACTAGCGGCCAGAGCCGATACAATGAGCAGTTCTTC
CASSQRGWTSGQSRYNEQFF
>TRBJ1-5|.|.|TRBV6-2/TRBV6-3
TGTGCCAGCAGTTACGTCTATAGCAATCAGCCCCAGCATTTT
CASSYVYSNQPQHF
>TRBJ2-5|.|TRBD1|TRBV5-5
TGTGCCAGCAGCCAGGGACAGGCCAAAGAGACCCAGTACTTC
CASSQGQAKETQYF
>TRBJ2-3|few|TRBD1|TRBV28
TGTGCCAGCAGTCATCGGACAGGGGGCGCAGATACGCAGTATTTT
CASSHRTGGADTQYF
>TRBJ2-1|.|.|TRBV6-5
TGTGCCAGTATTGTGGGACGCTGGGGGAATGAGCAGTTCTTC
CASIVGRWGNEQFF
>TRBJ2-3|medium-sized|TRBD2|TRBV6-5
TGTGCCAGCCTGCGGGGGACTAGCACAGATACGCAGTATTTT
CASLRGTSTDTQYF
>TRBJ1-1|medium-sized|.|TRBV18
TGTGCCAGCTCACCAGCCCAGAACACTGAAGCTTTCTTT
CASSPAQNTEAFF
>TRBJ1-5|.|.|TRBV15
TGTGCCACCAGCACCCGGGGTTCCAATCAGCCCCAGCATTTT
CATSTRGSNQPQHF
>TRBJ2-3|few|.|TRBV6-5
TGTGCCAGCAGTTACTCGTCTGGGGCTTTCACAGATACGCAGTATTTT
CASSYSSGAFTDTQYF
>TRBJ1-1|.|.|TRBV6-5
TGTGCCAGCAGTTACGTCGACAGGTGGGGTGAAGCTTTCTTT
CASSYVDRWGEAFF
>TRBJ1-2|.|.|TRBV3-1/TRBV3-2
TGTGCCAGCAGCCAAGATCTTTTCGGGGAGGTCTATGGCTACACCTTC
CASSQDLFGEVYGYTF
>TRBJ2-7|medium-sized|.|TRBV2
TGTGCCAGCAGTGAATCTTTTTCCGGGGGCGCAGTTTCCTACGAGCAGTACTTC
CASSESFSGGAVSYEQYF
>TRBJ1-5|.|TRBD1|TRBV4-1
TGCGCCAGCAGCCCAACAGGGGCTTGGAGTCAGCCCCAGCATTTT
CASSPTGAWSQPQHF
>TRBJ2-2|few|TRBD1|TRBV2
TGTGCCAGCAGGCGACAGGGCATCGGGGAGCTGTTTTTT
CASRRQGIGELFF
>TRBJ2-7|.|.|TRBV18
TGTGCCAGCTCAGACAGAGGAAGCTACGAGCAGTACTTC
CASSDRGSYEQYF